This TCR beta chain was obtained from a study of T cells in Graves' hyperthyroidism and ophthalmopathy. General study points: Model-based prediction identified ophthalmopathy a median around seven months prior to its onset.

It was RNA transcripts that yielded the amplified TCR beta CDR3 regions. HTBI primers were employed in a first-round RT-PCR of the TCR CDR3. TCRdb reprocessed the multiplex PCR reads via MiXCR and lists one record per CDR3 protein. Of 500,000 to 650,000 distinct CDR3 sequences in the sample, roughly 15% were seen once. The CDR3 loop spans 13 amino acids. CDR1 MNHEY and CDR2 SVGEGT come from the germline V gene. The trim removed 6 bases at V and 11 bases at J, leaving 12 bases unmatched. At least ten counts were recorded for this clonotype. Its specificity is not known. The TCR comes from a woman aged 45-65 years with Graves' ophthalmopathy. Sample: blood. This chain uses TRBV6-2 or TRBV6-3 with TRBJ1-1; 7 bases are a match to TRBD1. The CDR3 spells CASRITRTGSAFF. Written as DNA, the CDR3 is TGTGCCAGCAGAATAACACGGACAGGATCCGCTTTCTTT.